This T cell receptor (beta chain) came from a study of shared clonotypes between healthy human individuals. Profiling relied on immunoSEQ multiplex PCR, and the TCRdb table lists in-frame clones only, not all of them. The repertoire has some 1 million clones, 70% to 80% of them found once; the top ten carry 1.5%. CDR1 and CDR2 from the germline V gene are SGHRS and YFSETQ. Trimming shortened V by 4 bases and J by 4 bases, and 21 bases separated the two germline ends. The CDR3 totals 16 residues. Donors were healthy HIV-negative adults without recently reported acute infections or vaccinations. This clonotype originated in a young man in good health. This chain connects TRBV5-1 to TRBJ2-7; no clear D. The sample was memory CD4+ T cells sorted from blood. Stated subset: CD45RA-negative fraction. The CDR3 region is CASSRDGSIGAYEQYF. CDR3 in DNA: TGCGCCAGCAGCCGTGACGGATCAATAGGTGCTTACGAGCAGTACTTC.